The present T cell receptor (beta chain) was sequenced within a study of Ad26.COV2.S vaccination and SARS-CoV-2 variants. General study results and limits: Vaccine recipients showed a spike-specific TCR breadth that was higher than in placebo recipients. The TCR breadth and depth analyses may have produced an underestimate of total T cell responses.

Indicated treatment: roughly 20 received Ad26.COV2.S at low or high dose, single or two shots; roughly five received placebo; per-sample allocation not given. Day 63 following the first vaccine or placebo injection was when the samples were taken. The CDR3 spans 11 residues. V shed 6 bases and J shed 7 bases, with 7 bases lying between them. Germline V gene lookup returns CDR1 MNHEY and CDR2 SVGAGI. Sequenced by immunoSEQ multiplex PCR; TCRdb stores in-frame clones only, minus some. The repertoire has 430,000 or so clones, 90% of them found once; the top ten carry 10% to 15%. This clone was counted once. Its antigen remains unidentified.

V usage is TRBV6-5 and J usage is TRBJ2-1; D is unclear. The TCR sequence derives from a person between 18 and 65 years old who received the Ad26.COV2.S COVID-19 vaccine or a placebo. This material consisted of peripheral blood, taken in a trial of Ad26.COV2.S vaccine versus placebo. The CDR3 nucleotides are TGTGCCAGCAGCAAGGGTAATGAGCAGTTCTTC. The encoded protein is CASSKGNEQFF.